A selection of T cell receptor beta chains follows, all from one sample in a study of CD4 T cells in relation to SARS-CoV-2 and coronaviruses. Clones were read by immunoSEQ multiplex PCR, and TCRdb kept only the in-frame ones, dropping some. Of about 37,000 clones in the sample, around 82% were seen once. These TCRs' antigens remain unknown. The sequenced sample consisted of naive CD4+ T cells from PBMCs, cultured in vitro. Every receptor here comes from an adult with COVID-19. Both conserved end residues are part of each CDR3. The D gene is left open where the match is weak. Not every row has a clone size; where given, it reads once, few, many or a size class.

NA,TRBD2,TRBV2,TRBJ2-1,CASIEGLAGYNEQFF,TGTGCCAGCATTGAAGGTCTAGCGGGGTACAATGAGCAGTTCTTC
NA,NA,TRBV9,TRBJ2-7,CASSVGSGAGQYF,TGTGCCAGCAGCGTAGGGTCCGGAGCCGGGCAGTACTTC
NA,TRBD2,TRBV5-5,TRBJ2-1,CASSLSGGSYNEQFF,TGTGCCAGCAGCCTTAGCGGGGGTTCCTACAATGAGCAGTTCTTC
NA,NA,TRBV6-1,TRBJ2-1,CASSEGTENFDEQFF,TGTGCCAGCAGTGAAGGAACAGAGAATTTCGATGAGCAGTTCTTC
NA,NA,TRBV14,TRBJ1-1,CASSPRPGGRTEAFF,TGTGCCAGCAGCCCCAGACCGGGGGGTCGTACTGAAGCTTTCTTT
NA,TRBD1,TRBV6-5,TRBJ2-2,CATQWTGNTGELFF,TGTGCCACCCAGTGGACAGGAAACACCGGGGAGCTGTTTTTT
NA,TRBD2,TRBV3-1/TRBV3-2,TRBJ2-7,CASSHTGTSSAQYF,TGTGCCAGCAGCCACACAGGGACTAGCTCTGCGCAGTACTTC
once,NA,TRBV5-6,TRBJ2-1,CASSFDAYNEQFF,TGTGCCAGCAGCTTTGACGCCTACAATGAGCAGTTCTTC
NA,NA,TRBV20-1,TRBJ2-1,CSAREARSSYNEQFF,TGCAGTGCTCGTGAAGCGCGGAGCTCCTACAATGAGCAGTTCTTC
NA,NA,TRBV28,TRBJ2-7,CASTVRTGVYEQYF,TGTGCCAGCACGGTCCGGACGGGGGTTTACGAGCAGTACTTC
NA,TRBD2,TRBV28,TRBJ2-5,CASSLGGRVQETQYF,TGTGCCAGCAGCCTCGGGGGGAGGGTCCAAGAGACCCAGTACTTC
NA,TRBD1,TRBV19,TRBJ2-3,CASSNRGYGDTQYF,TGTGCCAGTAGTAACAGGGGTTATGGAGATACGCAGTATTTT
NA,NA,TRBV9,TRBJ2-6,CASSPHVLKLSSGANVLTF,TGTGCCAGCAGCCCTCACGTATTAAAACTTAGCTCTGGGGCCAACGTCCTGACTTTC
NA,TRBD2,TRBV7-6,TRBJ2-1,CASSFPKAGGLVYEQFF,TGTGCCAGCAGCTTTCCCAAAGCGGGAGGTCTTGTCTATGAGCAGTTCTTC
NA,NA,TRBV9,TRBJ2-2,CASSVVAGANTGELFF,TGTGCCAGCAGCGTAGTGGCGGGCGCGAACACCGGGGAGCTGTTTTTT
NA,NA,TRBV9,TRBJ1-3,CASSAHGGFGNTIYF,TGTGCCAGCAGCGCCCACGGAGGGTTCGGAAACACCATATATTTT
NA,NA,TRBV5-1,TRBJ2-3,CASSPGAEGGTDTQYF,TGCGCCAGCAGCCCGGGGGCCGAGGGAGGCACAGATACGCAGTATTTT
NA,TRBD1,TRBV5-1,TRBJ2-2,CASRQGAQRTGELFF,TGCGCCAGCAGGCAGGGGGCGCAGAGGACCGGGGAGCTGTTTTTT
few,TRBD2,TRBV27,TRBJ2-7,CASSYASGGPYEQYF,TGTGCCAGCAGTTACGCTAGCGGAGGCCCCTACGAGCAGTACTTC
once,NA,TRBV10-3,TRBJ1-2,CAISEQLYGYTF,TGTGCCATCAGTGAGCAGCTGTATGGCTACACCTTC
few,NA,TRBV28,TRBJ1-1,CASSFGRGTEAFF,TGTGCCAGCAGTTTTGGCAGAGGAACTGAAGCTTTCTTT
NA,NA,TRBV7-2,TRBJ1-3,CASSQDIAGNTIYF,TGTGCCAGCAGCCAGGACATAGCTGGAAACACCATATATTTT
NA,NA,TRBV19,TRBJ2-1,CASSPGVGISSYNEQFF,TGTGCCAGTAGTCCCGGGGTTGGGATTAGCTCCTACAATGAGCAGTTCTTC
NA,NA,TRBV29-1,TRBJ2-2,CSVEDRGAGELFF,TGCAGCGTTGAAGATCGTGGAGCAGGGGAGCTGTTTTTT
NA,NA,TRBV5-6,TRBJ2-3,CASSLGIGYTDTQYF,TGTGCCAGCAGCTTGGGAATAGGATACACAGATACGCAGTATTTT
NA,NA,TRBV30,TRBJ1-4,CASRQATNEKLFF,TGTGCCTCTAGACAGGCAACTAATGAAAAACTGTTTTTT
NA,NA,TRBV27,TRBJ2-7,CASSPTRRLPTYEQYF,TGTGCCAGCAGTCCGACCCGACGATTACCAACCTACGAGCAGTACTTC
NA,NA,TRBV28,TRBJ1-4,CATETGTATTNEKLFF,TGTGCCACCGAGACCGGGACGGCCACAACTAATGAAAAACTGTTTTTT
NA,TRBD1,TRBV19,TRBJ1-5,CASSKGQRLDQPQHF,TGTGCCAGTAGTAAGGGACAGAGATTAGATCAGCCCCAGCATTTT
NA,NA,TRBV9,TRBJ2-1,CASSIGGLFFSYNEQFF,TGTGCCAGCAGCATAGGGGGTCTCTTCTTCTCCTACAATGAGCAGTTCTTC
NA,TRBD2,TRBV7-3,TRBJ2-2,CASSLSSGSAGELFF,TGTGCCAGCAGCTTATCCAGCGGGAGTGCCGGGGAGCTGTTTTTT
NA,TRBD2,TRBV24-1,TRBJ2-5,CATSTPSGRVQETQYF,TGTGCCACCAGCACCCCAAGCGGGAGGGTCCAAGAGACCCAGTACTTC
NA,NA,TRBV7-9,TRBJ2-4,CASSPDGINIQYF,TGTGCCAGCAGCCCCGACGGAATAAACATTCAGTACTTC
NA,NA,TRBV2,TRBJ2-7,CASSAQVGSSVLAYEQYF,TGTGCCAGCAGTGCCCAGGTTGGGTCCAGCGTGCTTGCCTACGAGCAGTACTTC
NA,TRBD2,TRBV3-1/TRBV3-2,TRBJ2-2,CASRRVGLAGVTGELFF,TGTGCCAGCAGACGCGTCGGTCTAGCGGGAGTCACCGGGGAGCTGTTTTTT
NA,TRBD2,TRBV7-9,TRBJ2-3,CASSLDLAGTSGTDTQYF,TGTGCCAGCAGCTTAGACCTCGCCGGGACTAGCGGCACAGATACGCAGTATTTT
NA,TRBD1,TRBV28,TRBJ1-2,CASSTTGASPYYGYTF,TGTGCCAGCAGTACTACAGGGGCAAGTCCCTACTATGGCTACACCTTC
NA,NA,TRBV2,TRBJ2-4,CASIDVEGQNIQYF,TGTGCCAGCATAGATGTTGAGGGACAAAACATTCAGTACTTC
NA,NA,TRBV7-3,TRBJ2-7,CASSLSGSYEQYF,TGTGCCAGCAGCTTAAGTGGCTCCTACGAGCAGTACTTC
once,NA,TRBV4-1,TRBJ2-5,CASSQDEGAGETQYF,TGCGCCAGCAGCCAAGACGAGGGAGCTGGGGAGACCCAGTACTTC
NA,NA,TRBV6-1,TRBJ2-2,CASSDAGARGAGELFF,TGTGCCAGCAGTGATGCGGGGGCCCGGGGGGCCGGGGAGCTGTTTTTT
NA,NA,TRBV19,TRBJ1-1,CASSSTLGTVNTEAFF,TGTGCCAGTAGTTCAACGCTGGGGACCGTCAACACTGAAGCTTTCTTT
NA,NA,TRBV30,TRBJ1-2,CAWSPSAANYGYTF,TGTGCCTGGAGTCCCTCCGCGGCTAACTATGGCTACACCTTC
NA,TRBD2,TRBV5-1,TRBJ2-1,CASSLSGGYNEQFF,TGCGCCAGCAGCCTTAGCGGGGGCTACAATGAGCAGTTCTTC
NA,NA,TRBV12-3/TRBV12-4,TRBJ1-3,CASSETRGNTIYF,TGTGCCAGCAGTGAGACACGTGGAAACACCATATATTTT
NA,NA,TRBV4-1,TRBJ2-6,CASSQDRRAAGANVLTF,TGCGCCAGCAGCCAAGATCGGAGGGCGGCGGGGGCCAACGTCCTGACTTTC
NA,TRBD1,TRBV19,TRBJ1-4,CASSMTVTGANEKLFF,TGTGCCAGTAGTATGACCGTGACAGGGGCCAATGAAAAACTGTTTTTT
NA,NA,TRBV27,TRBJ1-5,CASTSGNQPQHF,TGTGCCAGCACGTCTGGCAATCAGCCCCAGCATTTT
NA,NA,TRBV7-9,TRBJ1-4,CASSLPGDNEKLFF,TGTGCCAGCAGCTTACCGGGGGATAATGAAAAACTGTTTTTT
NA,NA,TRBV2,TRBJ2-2,CASSEARTTGELFF,TGTGCCAGCAGTGAGGCTAGGACCACCGGGGAGCTGTTTTTT
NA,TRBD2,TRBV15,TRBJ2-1,CATSRGLAGASYNEQFF,TGTGCCACCAGCAGAGGACTAGCGGGAGCTTCCTACAATGAGCAGTTCTTC
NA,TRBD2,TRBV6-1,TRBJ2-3,CASSESLADGTDTQYF,TGTGCCAGCAGTGAGTCCCTAGCGGACGGCACAGATACGCAGTATTTT
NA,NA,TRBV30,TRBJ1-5,CAWSVLRNQPQHF,TGTGCCTGGAGTGTACTGCGGAATCAGCCCCAGCATTTT
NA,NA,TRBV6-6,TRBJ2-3,CASSYVDTQYF,TGTGCCAGCAGTTACGTGGATACGCAGTATTTT
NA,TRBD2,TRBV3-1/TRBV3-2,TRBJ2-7,CASSQATSGYYEQYF,TGTGCCAGCAGCCAAGCGACTAGCGGATACTACGAGCAGTACTTC
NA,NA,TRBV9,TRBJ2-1,CASAGVTNEQFF,TGTGCCTCGGCAGGGGTTACTAATGAGCAGTTCTTC
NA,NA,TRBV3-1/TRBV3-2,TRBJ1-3,CASSQGSGSGNTIYF,TGTGCCAGCAGCCAAGGCAGCGGCTCTGGAAACACCATATATTTT